The 5 T cell receptor beta chains reported below all come from one sample, sequenced in a study of blood T cell repertoires in COVID-19. Generated by immunoSEQ multiplex PCR, the TCRdb table keeps only in-frame clones and is missing some. The repertoire includes roughly 100,000 clones, approximately 80% of them detected once, and 11% to 15% sits in the top ten. The sequencing input was peripheral blood. Receptors were obtained from a woman aged 55-69 years with acute or convalescent COVID-19.

This chain links TRBV19 with TRBJ2-6; 8 nucleotides line up with TRBD1. J gave up 0 bases and V 6 bases, and 7 bases lay outside the gene matches. Germline assignment: CDR1 LNHDA and CDR2 SQIVND (reference sequence). The CDR3 runs to 17 residues. The CDR3 coding sequence is TGTGCCAGTAGCCGCGGACAGGGAGTCTCTGGGGCCAACGTCCTGACTTTC. Its translation is CASSRGQGVSGANVLTF.

This chain joins TRBV18 and TRBJ2-1; the match to TRBD1 covers 8 bases. This CDR3 contains 15 residues. The V gene's germline CDR1 is KGHSH and CDR2 LQKENI. The trim removed 3 bases at V and 9 bases at J, leaving 10 bases unmatched. For the CDR3, the DNA is TGTGCCAGCTCACCCCCCAGGGGGCGGGTAAGTGAGCAGTTCTTC. Amino acids: CASSPPRGRVSEQFF. Full variable domain (missing parts from reference TRBV18 and TRBJ2-1): NAGVMQNPRHLVRRRGQEARLRCSPMKGHSHVYWYRQLPEEGLKFMVYLQKENIIDESGMPKERFSAEFPKEGPSILRIQQVVRGDSAAYFCASSPPRGRVSEQFFGPGTRLTVL.

The rearrangement joins TRBV3-1 (or the pseudogene TRBV3-2) to TRBJ1-6; no definite D call. The germline V gene has CDR1 LGHDT and CDR2 YNNKEL (reference sequence). This CDR3 contains 14 residues. Trimming removed 3 bases at V and 4 bases at J, with 7 bases between. The CDR3 spells CASSQTAYNSPLHF. The CDR3, as DNA: TGTGCCAGCAGCCAGACTGCTTATAATTCACCCCTCCACTTT.

This chain links TRBV6-5 with TRBJ2-1; 12 positions agree with TRBD2. Germline-derived CDR1 and CDR2 are MNHEY and SVGAGI. After removal of 4 bases from V and 3 bases from J, the junction contained 4 bases not matched to a gene. The CDR3 contains 16 residues. CDR3 coding DNA: TGTGCCAGCAGTTCCCTGACTAGCGGGGGCTACAATGAGCAGTTCTTC. This encodes CASSSLTSGGYNEQFF.

V and J are TRBV5-6 and TRBJ1-4, with TRBD1 matching 7 bases. V dropped 4 bases and J dropped 7; count of bases not matched to a gene: 4. The CDR3 length is 13 residues. Germline V CDR1 and CDR2: SGHDT, YYEEEE. CDR3 coding DNA: TGTGCCAGCAGCCCCACAGGGGTTGAAAAACTGTTTTTT. Amino acids: CASSPTGVEKLFF.